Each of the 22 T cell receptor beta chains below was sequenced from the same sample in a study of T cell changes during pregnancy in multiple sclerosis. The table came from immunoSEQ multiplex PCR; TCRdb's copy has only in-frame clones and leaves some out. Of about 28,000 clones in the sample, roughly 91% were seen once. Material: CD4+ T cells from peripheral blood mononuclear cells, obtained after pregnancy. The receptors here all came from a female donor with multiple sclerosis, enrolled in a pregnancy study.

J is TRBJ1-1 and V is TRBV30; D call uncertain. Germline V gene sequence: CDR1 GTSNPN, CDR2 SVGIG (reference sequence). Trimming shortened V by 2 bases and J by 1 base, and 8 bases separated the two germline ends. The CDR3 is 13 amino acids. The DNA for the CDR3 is TGTGCCTGGAGTCTAACGCAGAACACTGAAGCTTTCTTT. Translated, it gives CAWSLTQNTEAFF.

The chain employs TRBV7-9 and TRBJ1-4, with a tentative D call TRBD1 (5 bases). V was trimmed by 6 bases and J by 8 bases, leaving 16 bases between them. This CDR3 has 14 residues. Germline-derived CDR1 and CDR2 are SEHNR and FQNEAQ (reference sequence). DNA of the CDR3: TGTGCCAGCAGGTCGGGGGGTCTTGGGGAAAAACTGTTTTTT. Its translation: CASRSGGLGEKLFF.

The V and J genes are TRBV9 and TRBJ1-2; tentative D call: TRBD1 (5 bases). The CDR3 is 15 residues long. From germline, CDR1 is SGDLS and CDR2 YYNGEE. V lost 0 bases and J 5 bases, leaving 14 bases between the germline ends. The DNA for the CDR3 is TGTGCCAGCAGCGTAGCTACGGGGGGGATTTATGGCTACACCTTC. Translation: CASSVATGGIYGYTF. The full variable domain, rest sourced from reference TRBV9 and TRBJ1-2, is DSGVTQTPKHLITATGQRVTLRCSPRSGDLSVYWYQQSLDQGLQFLIQYYNGEERAKGNILERFSAQQFPDLHSELNLSSLELGDSALYFCASSVATGGIYGYTFGSGTRLTVV.

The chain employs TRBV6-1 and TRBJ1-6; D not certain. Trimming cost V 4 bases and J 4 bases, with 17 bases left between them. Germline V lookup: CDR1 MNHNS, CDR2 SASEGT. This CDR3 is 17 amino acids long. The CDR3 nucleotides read TGTGCCAGCAGTGTTAACCGGGCGCGGGGTTATAATTCACCCCTCCACTTT. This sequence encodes CASSVNRARGYNSPLHF.

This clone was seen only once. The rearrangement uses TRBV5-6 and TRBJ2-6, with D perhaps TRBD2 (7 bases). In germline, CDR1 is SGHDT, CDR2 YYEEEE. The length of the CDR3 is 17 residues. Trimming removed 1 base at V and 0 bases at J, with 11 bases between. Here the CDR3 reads CASSLLGGRSGANVLTF. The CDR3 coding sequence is TGTGCCAGCAGCTTGCTCGGGGGGCGCTCTGGGGCCAACGTCCTGACTTTC.

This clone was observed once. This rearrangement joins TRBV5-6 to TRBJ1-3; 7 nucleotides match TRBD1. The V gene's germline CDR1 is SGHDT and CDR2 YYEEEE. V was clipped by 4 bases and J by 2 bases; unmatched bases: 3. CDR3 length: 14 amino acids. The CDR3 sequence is CASSVGTAGNTIYF. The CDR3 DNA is TGTGCCAGCAGCGTCGGGACAGCTGGAAACACCATATATTTT.

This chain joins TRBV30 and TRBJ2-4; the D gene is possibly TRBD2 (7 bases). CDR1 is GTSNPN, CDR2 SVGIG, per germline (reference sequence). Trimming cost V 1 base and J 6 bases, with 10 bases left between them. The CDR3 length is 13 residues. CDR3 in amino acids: CAWSEGEGNIQYF. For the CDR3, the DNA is TGTGCCTGGAGTGAGGGGGAGGGAAACATTCAGTACTTC.

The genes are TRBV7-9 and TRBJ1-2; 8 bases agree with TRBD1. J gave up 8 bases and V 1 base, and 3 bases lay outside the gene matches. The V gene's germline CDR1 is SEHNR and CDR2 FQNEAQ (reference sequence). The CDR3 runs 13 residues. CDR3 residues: CASSLGTGRGYTF. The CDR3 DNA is TGTGCCAGCAGCTTAGGGACAGGGAGAGGCTACACCTTC.

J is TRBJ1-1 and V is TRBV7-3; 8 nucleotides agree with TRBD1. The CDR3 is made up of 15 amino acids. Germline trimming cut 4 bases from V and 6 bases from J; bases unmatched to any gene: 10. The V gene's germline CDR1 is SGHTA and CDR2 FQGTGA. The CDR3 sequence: CASSYTGGGIAEAFF. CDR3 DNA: TGTGCCAGCAGCTATACAGGGGGGGGTATCGCTGAAGCTTTCTTT.

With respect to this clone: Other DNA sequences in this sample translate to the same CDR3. The CDR3 coding sequence is TGTGCTAGTGGTTTGAGAGGCGAGCAGTACTTC. Translated: CASGLRGEQYF. The chain is built from TRBV12-5 and TRBJ2-7, with D unclear. The CDR3 loop spans 11 amino acids. The ends were cut back, 2 bases at V and 6 bases at J, with 5 bases in the middle. Germline V gene data show CDR1 as LGHNT and CDR2 as FRNRAP.

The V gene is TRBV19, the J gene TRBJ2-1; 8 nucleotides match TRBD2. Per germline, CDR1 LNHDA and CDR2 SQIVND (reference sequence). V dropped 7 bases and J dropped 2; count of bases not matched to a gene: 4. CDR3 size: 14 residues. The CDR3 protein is CASTGSGAYNEQFF. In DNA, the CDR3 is TGTGCCAGTACAGGTAGCGGGGCCTACAATGAGCAGTTCTTC.

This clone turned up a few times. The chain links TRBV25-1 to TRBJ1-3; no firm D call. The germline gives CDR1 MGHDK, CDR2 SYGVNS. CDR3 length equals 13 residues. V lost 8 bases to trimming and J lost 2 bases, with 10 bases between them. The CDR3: CASGQAAGNTIYF. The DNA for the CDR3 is TGTGCCAGCGGTCAGGCTGCTGGAAACACCATATATTTT.

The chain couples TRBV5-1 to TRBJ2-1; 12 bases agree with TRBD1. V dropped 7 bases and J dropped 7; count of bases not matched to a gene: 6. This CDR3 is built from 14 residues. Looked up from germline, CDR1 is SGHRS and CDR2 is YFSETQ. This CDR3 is CASRDRGLLNEQFF. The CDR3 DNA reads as TGCGCCAGCCGGGACAGGGGGCTTCTGAATGAGCAGTTCTTC.

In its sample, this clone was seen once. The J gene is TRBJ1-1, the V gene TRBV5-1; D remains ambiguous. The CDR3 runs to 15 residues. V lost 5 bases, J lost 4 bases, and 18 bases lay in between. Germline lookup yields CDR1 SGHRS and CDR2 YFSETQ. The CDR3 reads CASRSEPSVFTEAFF. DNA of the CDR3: TGCGCCAGCAGATCCGAGCCGAGCGTATTCACTGAAGCTTTCTTT.

CDR3 sequence: CASSAGTSGRDEQFF. The CDR3 nucleotides are TGTGCCAGTAGTGCCGGGACTAGCGGGAGGGATGAGCAGTTCTTC. The gene calls are TRBV19 and TRBJ2-1; 16 bases fit TRBD2. Germline V gene data show CDR1 as LNHDA and CDR2 as SQIVND (reference sequence). This CDR3 is built from 15 residues. The trim removed 5 bases at V and 8 bases at J, leaving 3 bases unmatched.

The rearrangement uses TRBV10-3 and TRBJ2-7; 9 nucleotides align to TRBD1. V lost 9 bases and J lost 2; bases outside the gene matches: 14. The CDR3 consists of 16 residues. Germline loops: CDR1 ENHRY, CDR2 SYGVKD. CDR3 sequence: CAIRGEGGQGTYEQYF. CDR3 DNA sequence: TGTGCCATTAGAGGGGAGGGTGGACAGGGGACCTACGAGCAGTACTTC.

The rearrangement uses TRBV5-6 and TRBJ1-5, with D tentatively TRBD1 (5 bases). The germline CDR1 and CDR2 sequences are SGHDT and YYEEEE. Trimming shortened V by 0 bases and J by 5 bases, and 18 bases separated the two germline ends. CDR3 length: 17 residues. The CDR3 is CASSLGSGRGEYQPQHF. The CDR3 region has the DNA TGTGCCAGCAGCTTGGGATCAGGCCGGGGGGAATATCAGCCCCAGCATTTT. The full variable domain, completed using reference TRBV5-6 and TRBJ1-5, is DAGVTQSPTHLIKTRGQQVTLRCSPKSGHDTVSWYQQALGQGPQFIFQYYEEEERQRGNFPDRFSGHQFPNYSSELNVNALLLGDSALYLCASSLGSGRGEYQPQHFGDGTRLSIL.

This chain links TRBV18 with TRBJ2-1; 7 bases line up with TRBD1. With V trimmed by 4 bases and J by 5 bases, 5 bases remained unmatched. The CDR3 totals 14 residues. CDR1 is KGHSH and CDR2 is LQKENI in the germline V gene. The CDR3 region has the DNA TGTGCCAGCTCACTTAATGGACAGGACAATGAGCAGTTCTTC. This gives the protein CASSLNGQDNEQFF.

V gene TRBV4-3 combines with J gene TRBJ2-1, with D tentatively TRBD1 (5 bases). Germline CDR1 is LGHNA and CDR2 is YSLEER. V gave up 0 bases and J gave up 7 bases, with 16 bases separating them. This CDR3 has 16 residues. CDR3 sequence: CASSQEPQDSYNEQFF. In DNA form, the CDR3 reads TGCGCCAGCAGCCAAGAACCCCAAGACAGCTATAATGAGCAGTTCTTC.

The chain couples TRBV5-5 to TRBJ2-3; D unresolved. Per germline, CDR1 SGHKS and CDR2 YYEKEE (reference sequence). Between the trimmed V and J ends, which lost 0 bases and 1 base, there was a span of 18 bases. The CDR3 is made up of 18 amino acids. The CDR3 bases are TGTGCCAGCAGCTTGGTCGGTACTGAGGCGTTGCGCACAGATACGCAGTATTTT. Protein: CASSLVGTEALRTDTQYF.

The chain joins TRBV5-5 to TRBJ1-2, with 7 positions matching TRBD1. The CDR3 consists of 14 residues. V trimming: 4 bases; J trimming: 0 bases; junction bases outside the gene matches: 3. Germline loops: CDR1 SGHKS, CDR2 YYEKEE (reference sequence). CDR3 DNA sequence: TGTGCCAGCAGCCGGACAGGCTCTAACTATGGCTACACCTTC. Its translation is CASSRTGSNYGYTF.

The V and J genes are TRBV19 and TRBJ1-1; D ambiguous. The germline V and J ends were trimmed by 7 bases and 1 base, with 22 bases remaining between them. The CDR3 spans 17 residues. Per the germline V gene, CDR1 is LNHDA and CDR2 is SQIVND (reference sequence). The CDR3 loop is CASKIPGSNVGNTEAFF. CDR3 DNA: TGTGCCAGTAAAATCCCGGGATCCAATGTTGGGAACACTGAAGCTTTCTTT.